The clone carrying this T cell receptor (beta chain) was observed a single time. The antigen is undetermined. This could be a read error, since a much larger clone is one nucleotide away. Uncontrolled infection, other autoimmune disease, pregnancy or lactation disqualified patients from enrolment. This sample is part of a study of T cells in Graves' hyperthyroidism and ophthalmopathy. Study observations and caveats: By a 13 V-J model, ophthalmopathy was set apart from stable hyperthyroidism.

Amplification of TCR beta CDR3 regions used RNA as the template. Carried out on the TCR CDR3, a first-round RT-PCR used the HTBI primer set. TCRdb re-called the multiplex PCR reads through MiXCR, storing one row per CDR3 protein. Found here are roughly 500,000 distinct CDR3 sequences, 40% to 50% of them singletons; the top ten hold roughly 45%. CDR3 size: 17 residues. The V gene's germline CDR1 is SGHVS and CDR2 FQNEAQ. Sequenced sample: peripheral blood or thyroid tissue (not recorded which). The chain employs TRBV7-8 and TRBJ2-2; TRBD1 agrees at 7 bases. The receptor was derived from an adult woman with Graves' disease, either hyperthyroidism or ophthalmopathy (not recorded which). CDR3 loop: CAGSTETGPGLTGELFF. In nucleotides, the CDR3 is TGTGCCGGCAGCACTGAGACAGGGCCGGGTCTCACCGGGGAGCTGTTTTTT.